Following are 25 T cell receptor beta chains from one sample sequenced in a study of cytomegalovirus exposure and HLA in healthy donors. Use of 60 Vbeta and 13 Jbeta primers characterized the PCR. The data were produced by immunoSEQ multiplex PCR, yet TCRdb's version contains in-frame clones alone and is incomplete. The sample has 150,000 to 200,000 clones; about four fifths are singletons. The sample consisted of PBMCs. The origin of the receptors is a woman aged 45-65 years in good health and CMV-seronegative.

V and J are TRBV28 and TRBJ2-3; 9 bases are shared with TRBD2. V lost 4 bases, J lost 1 base, and 9 bases stayed unmatched. Germline V gives CDR1 MDHEN, CDR2 SYDVKM. The CDR3 runs 17 residues. Here the CDR3 DNA reads TGTGCCAGCAGTTACTTCCGGTTAGCGGGGGGCACAGATACGCAGTATTTT. Its protein is CASSYFRLAGGTDTQYF.

V is TRBV30 and J is TRBJ1-5; TRBD1 might be the D (5 bases). The CDR3 length is 14 residues. Germline lookup yields CDR1 GTSNPN and CDR2 SVGIG (reference sequence). Trimming left V 1 base short and J 1 base short, with 8 bases between. The CDR3 region has the DNA TGTGCCTGGAGTGGGGGACTGAGCAATCAGCCCCAGCATTTT. This sequence encodes CAWSGGLSNQPQHF.

This clone was detected a few times. The CDR3: CALTRGYGEQFF. CDR3 coding DNA: TGTGCCCTAACTAGGGGGTACGGTGAGCAGTTCTTC. The chain employs TRBV30 and TRBJ2-1; tentative D call: TRBD1 (6 bases). Germline assignment: CDR1 GTSNPN and CDR2 SVGIG (reference sequence). This CDR3 is built from 12 residues. V gave up 8 bases and J gave up 9 bases, with 17 bases separating them.

This chain uses TRBV19 with TRBJ1-1, with D uncertain. The CDR3 totals 13 residues. The germline gives CDR1 LNHDA, CDR2 SQIVND (reference sequence). V lost 6 bases to trimming and J lost 0 bases, with 8 bases between them. The CDR3 reads CASRHHMNTEAFF. DNA of the CDR3: TGTGCCAGTAGGCACCACATGAACACTGAAGCTTTCTTT.

The J gene is TRBJ2-1, the V gene TRBV5-4, with D possibly TRBD2 on 7 matching bases. Trimming cost V 2 bases and J 5 bases, with 14 bases left between them. Germline V gene data show CDR1 as SGHNT and CDR2 as YYREEE (reference sequence). The CDR3 covers 15 residues. This CDR3 is CASSFRGGANNEQFF. The CDR3 DNA reads TGTGCCAGCAGCTTTCGTGGGGGGGCCAACAATGAGCAGTTCTTC.

The chain links TRBV5-1 to TRBJ1-2; TRBD1 matches at 8 bases. Trimming at V came to 0 bases and at J to 2 bases, leaving 3 bases not matched to a gene. The CDR3 runs to 15 residues. CDR1 and CDR2 from the germline V gene are SGHRS and YFSETQ. DNA of the CDR3: TGCGCCAGCAGCTTGGGGACAGGGATGAACTATGGCTACACCTTC. Its protein product is CASSLGTGMNYGYTF.

This clone has just one count. J is TRBJ2-5 and V is TRBV19; tentative D call: TRBD1 (6 bases). Germline lookup yields CDR1 LNHDA and CDR2 SQIVND (reference sequence). The CDR3 has 12 amino acids. With 0 bases removed from V and 9 bases from J, the gap between germline ends came to 8 bases. In DNA form, the CDR3 reads TGTGCCAGTAGTATAGAGAAGGGGGCCCAGTACTTC. Translated, it gives CASSIEKGAQYF.

The chain carries TRBV15 and TRBJ1-2; tentative D call: TRBD1 (6 bases). The CDR3 has 14 residues. V lost 0 bases and J 7 bases, leaving 12 bases between the germline ends. The germline gives CDR1 LNHNV, CDR2 YYDKDF (reference sequence). CDR3 region: CATSRDRTGSGYTF. The CDR3 DNA reads TGTGCCACCAGCAGAGACAGAACAGGGAGTGGCTACACCTTC.

V gene TRBV5-1 combines with J gene TRBJ2-5; D may be TRBD1 (6 bases). The CDR3 length is 14 residues. Germline V gene sequence: CDR1 SGHRS, CDR2 YFSETQ. V dropped 3 bases and J dropped 4 bases, with 13 bases sitting between them. The CDR3 sequence is CASSSDRQLETQYF. For the CDR3, the DNA is TGCGCCAGCAGCTCCGACAGGCAACTAGAGACCCAGTACTTC.

For the CDR3, the DNA is TGTGCCAGCATTCTTAGCGGGGGGGGTGATGAGCAGTTCTTC. It encodes CASILSGGGDEQFF. The chain carries TRBV28 and TRBJ2-1, with 11 bases lining up with TRBD2. The germline gives CDR1 MDHEN, CDR2 SYDVKM. Trimming removed 7 bases from V and 8 bases from J; junction bases left unmatched: 7. This CDR3 region has 14 residues.

The chain couples TRBV7-6 to TRBJ2-7; TRBD1 matches at 7 bases. Germline V gene sequence: CDR1 SGHVS, CDR2 FNYEAQ. The J segment lost 4 bases and the V segment lost 3 bases, leaving 12 bases of the junction unmatched. There are 16 residues in the CDR3. The CDR3 DNA is TGTGCCAGCAGCTTCCCGAGGACAGGAGAGAAGTACGAGCAGTACTTC. As protein: CASSFPRTGEKYEQYF. Looking up the rest from reference TRBV7-6 and TRBJ2-7 gives the full variable domain: GAGVSQSPRYKVTKRGQDVALRCDPISGHVSLYWYRQALGQGPEFLTYFNYEAQQDKSGLPNDRFSAERPEGSISTLTIQRTEQRDSAMYRCASSFPRTGEKYEQYFGPGTRLTVT.

CDR3 in DNA: TGCGCCAGCAGCTCCCTGACAGGGGACACAGATACGCAGTATTTT. This translates into CASSSLTGDTDTQYF. The genes are TRBV5-1 and TRBJ2-3; 8 bases line up with TRBD1. The ends lost 3 bases at V and 2 bases at J; junction bases unmatched: 5. Germline assignment: CDR1 SGHRS and CDR2 YFSETQ. The CDR3 length is 15 residues. The full variable domain, completed using reference TRBV5-1 and TRBJ2-3, is KAGVTQTPRYLIKTRGQQVTLSCSPISGHRSVSWYQQTPGQGLQFLFEYFSETQRNKGNFPGRFSGRQFSNSRSEMNVSTLELGDSALYLCASSSLTGDTDTQYFGPGTRLTVL.

The sample holds a few counts of this clone. The rearrangement uses TRBV6-6 and TRBJ2-1, with D maybe TRBD2 (5 bases). Germline-derived CDR1 and CDR2 are MNHNY and SVGAGI (reference sequence). Deletions cut 5 bases from V and 10 bases from J, with 9 bases between. There are 11 residues in the CDR3. CDR3 amino acids: CASSTGIEQFF. The CDR3 DNA is TGTGCCAGCAGTACGGGAATAGAGCAGTTCTTC.

The rearrangement joins TRBV27 to TRBJ1-4; D remains ambiguous. Germline CDR1 is MNHEY and CDR2 is SMNVEV (reference sequence). CDR3 length: 16 amino acids. V was clipped by 0 bases and J by 8 bases, with 16 bases between them. The CDR3, as DNA: TGTGCCAGCAGTTTATCGGTTGTAAGTGCAGGCGAAAAACTGTTTTTT. It codes for CASSLSVVSAGEKLFF. Full variable domain (missing parts from reference TRBV27 and TRBJ1-4): EAQVTQNPRYLITVTGKKLTVTCSQNMNHEYMSWYRQDPGLGLRQIYYSMNVEVTDKGDVPEGYKVSRKEKRNFPLILESPSPNQTSLYFCASSLSVVSAGEKLFFGSGTQLSVL.

The V and J genes are TRBV6-1 and TRBJ2-7, with 7 bases that match TRBD2. With V trimmed by 6 bases and J by 6 bases, 5 bases remained unmatched. Per the germline V gene, CDR1 is MNHNS and CDR2 is SASEGT. This CDR3 has 12 amino acids. The CDR3 loop is CASRASGSEQYF. In DNA, the CDR3 is TGTGCCAGCAGGGCTAGCGGTAGCGAGCAGTACTTC.

This chain uses TRBV7-9 with TRBJ2-3; possibly TRBD1 for D (6 bases). The CDR3 has 16 residues. From germline, CDR1 is SEHNR and CDR2 FQNEAQ (reference sequence). Trimming stripped 5 bases from V and 1 base from J, with 16 bases between. The CDR3 DNA reads as TGTGCCAGCAGCCCAATGGGGTACAGGGGCACAGATACGCAGTATTTT. This gives the protein CASSPMGYRGTDTQYF.

J is TRBJ2-2 and V is TRBV5-1; D is undetermined. Germline assignment: CDR1 SGHRS and CDR2 YFSETQ. The V and J ends lost 4 bases and 2 bases respectively, with 3 bases between them. CDR3 size: 12 residues. In DNA, the CDR3 is TGCGCCAGCAGCCTAAACACCGGGGAGCTGTTTTTT. It is translated as CASSLNTGELFF. Filled out from reference TRBV5-1 and TRBJ2-2, the complete variable domain reads KAGVTQTPRYLIKTRGQQVTLSCSPISGHRSVSWYQQTPGQGLQFLFEYFSETQRNKGNFPGRFSGRQFSNSRSEMNVSTLELGDSALYLCASSLNTGELFFGEGSRLTVL.

The V and J genes are TRBV5-6 and TRBJ2-5, with 11 bases fitting TRBD2. Gene TRBJ2-7 matches the end of the DNA better, so the J call may be wrong. Germline loops: CDR1 SGHDT, CDR2 YYEEEE. The CDR3 has 16 residues. CDR3 DNA sequence: TGTGCCAGCAGCTTGGGACTAGCGGGAATCACCTACGAGCAGTACTTC. It specifies CASSLGLAGITYEQYF.

In its sample, this clone was seen once. The chain carries TRBV7-6 and TRBJ1-1, with a possible D match to TRBD1 (5 bases). CDR1 is SGHVS, CDR2 FNYEAQ, per germline. This CDR3 comprises 13 residues. Trimming cost V 3 bases and J 3 bases, with 8 bases left between them. The CDR3 coding sequence is TGTGCCAGCAGCTTGGGACTTGACACTGAAGCTTTCTTT. The encoded protein is CASSLGLDTEAFF.

V gene TRBV28 combines with J gene TRBJ1-3; 8 bases line up with TRBD1. V gave up 6 bases and J gave up 1 base; unmatched junction bases: 2. The CDR3 totals 14 residues. Per germline, CDR1 MDHEN and CDR2 SYDVKM. The CDR3 is CASSRTGSGNTIYF. CDR3 in DNA: TGTGCCAGCAGCCGGACAGGGTCTGGAAACACCATATATTTT.

J is TRBJ1-5 and V is TRBV5-8, with D uncertain. The CDR3 covers 15 residues. V dropped 0 bases and J dropped 6 bases, with 13 bases sitting between them. Germline loops: CDR1 SGHTS, CDR2 YDEGEE. As DNA, the CDR3 is TGTGCCAGCAGCTTGGGGAGCATCGAAACTCAGCCCCAGCATTTT. Protein sequence: CASSLGSIETQPQHF.

This clone showed up just once. This rearrangement joins TRBV18 to TRBJ2-1; 8 bases are a match to TRBD2. V shed 8 bases, J shed 0 bases, and the junction held 9 bases outside the gene matches. Per the germline V gene, CDR1 is KGHSH and CDR2 is LQKENI. The CDR3 extends over 16 amino acids. The CDR3 DNA reads TGTGCCAGCGCCTCTCGGGGGGGGCGCTCCTACAATGAGCAGTTCTTC. Encoded protein: CASASRGGRSYNEQFF.

The gene calls are TRBV1 and TRBJ1-4. TRBV1 is a listed pseudogene. The CDR3 covers 21 residues. CDR3 residues: CTSSQWDSDGRQTKKSEKLFF. The DNA for the CDR3 is TGCACCAGCAGCCAATGGGACTCAGACGGACGGCAAACCAAGAAATCGGAAAAACTGTTTTTT.

This clone showed up just once. The gene calls are TRBV28 and TRBJ1-5; D may be TRBD1 (6 bases). Germline V gene lookup returns CDR1 MDHEN and CDR2 SYDVKM. CDR3 size: 15 residues. V lost 4 bases and J lost 2, with 12 bases in between. CDR3 amino acids: CASSSWSGGNQPQHF. CDR3 bases: TGTGCCAGCAGTTCTTGGTCAGGGGGCAATCAGCCCCAGCATTTT.

The rearrangement uses TRBV19 and TRBJ1-4; 8 nucleotides align to TRBD1. The V gene end was trimmed by 5 bases and the J gene end by 8 bases; junction bases not matched to a gene: 10. The CDR3 length is 15 residues. Germline V gene lookup returns CDR1 LNHDA and CDR2 SQIVND (reference sequence). CDR3 sequence reads: CASSPPTGTGEKLFF. CDR3 in DNA: TGTGCCAGTAGTCCGCCGACAGGGACAGGAGAAAAACTGTTTTTT. Full variable domain (remainder filled in from reference TRBV19 and TRBJ1-4): DGGITQSPKYLFRKEGQNVTLSCEQNLNHDAMYWYRQDPGQGLRLIYYSQIVNDFQKGDIAEGYSVSREKKESFPLTVTSAQKNPTAFYLCASSPPTGTGEKLFFGSGTQLSVL.